This TCR beta chain was profiled in a study of human T cells and chemical hapten exposure. In the study overall: Patients, a majority of them female, were diagnosed with alopecia areata, totalis or universalis.

The time point here: pre-sensitization, week 0. The treatment denotes: therapeutic diphenylcyclopropenone sensitization with weekly scalp DPC. Unfractionated whole blood yielded the extracted total RNA. At patch-test visits, sampling came before the patch test. This clonotype showed up just a few times. Germline V gene lookup returns CDR1 SGHRS and CDR2 YFSETQ. The CDR3 has 13 amino acids. The ends lost 4 bases at V and 1 base at J; junction bases unmatched: 0. Individual cDNA molecules in this library carried unique molecular identifiers. Authors' methods: Counts of TCRs in each sample centred on a median of about 96,000 and extended from around 25,000 to 690,000. Each CDR3 protein is one row after TCRdb ran MiXCR on the RACE reads. TCRdb's processing, not the authors' own work, is the source of the V and J calls. The data contain some 57,000 distinct CDR3 sequences, about 9.6% of them singletons.

This specimen consisted of whole blood, obtained in connection with sensitization to the hapten diphenylcyclopropenone (DPC). This sequence originates from a young woman with alopecia areata. Some clones in this sample may be carry-over from other donors' samples. The chain recombines TRBV5-1 with TRBJ2-5, with 8 positions matching TRBD1. The DNA of the CDR3 is TGCGCCAGCAGCACAGGGGGCCAAGAGACCCAGTACTTC. It specifies CASSTGGQETQYF.